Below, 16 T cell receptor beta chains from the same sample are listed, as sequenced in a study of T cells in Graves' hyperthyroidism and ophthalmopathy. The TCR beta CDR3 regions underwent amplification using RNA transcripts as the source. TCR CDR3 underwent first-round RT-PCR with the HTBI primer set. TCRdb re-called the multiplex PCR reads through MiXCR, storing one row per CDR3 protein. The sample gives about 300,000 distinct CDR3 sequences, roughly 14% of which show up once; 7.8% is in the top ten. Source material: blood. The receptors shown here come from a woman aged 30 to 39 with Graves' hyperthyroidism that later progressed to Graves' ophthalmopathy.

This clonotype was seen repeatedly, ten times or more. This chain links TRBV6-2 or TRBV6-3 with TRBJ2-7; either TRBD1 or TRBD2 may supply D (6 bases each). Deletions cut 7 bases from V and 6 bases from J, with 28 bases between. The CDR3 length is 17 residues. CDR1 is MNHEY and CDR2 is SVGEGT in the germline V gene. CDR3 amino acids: CASNTLRGGTRGSEQYF. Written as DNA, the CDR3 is TGTGCCAGCAACACCCTACGAGGGGGGACCAGGGGTAGCGAGCAGTACTTC.

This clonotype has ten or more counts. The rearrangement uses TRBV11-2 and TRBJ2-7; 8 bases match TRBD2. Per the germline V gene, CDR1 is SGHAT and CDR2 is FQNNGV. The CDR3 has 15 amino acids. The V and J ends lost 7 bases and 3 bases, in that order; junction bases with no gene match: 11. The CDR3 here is CASTPEESGGYEQYF. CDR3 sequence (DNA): TGTGCCAGCACCCCGGAAGAGAGCGGGGGCTACGAGCAGTACTTC.

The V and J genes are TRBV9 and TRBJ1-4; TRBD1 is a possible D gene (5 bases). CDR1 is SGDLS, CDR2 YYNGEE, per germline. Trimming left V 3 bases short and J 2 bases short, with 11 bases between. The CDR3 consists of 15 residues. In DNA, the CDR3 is TGTGCCAGCAGCGCCAACCAGGGTACTAATGAAAAACTGTTTTTT. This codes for CASSANQGTNEKLFF.

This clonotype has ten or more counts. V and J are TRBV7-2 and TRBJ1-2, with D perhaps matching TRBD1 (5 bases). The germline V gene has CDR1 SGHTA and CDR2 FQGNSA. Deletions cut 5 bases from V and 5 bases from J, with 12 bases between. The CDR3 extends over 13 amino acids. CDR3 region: CASSLQGQYGYTF. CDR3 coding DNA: TGTGCCAGCAGCCTCCAGGGCCAGTATGGCTACACCTTC.

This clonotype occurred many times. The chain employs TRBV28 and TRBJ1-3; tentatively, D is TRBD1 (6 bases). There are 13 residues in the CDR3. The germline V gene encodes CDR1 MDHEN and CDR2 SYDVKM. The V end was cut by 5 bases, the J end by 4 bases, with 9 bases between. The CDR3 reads CASSTDRGNTIYF. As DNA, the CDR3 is TGTGCCAGCAGTACTGACAGGGGAAACACCATATATTTT.

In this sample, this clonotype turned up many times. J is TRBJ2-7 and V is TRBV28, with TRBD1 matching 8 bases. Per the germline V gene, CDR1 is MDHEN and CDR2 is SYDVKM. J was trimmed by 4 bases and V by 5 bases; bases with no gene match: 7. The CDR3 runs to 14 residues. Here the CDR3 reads CASSHQGAGYEQYF. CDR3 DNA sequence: TGTGCCAGCAGTCACCAGGGGGCAGGGTACGAGCAGTACTTC.

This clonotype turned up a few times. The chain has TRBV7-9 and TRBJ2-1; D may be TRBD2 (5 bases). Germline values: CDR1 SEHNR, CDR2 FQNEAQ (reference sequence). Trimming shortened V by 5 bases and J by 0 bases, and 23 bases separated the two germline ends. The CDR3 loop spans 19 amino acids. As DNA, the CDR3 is TGTGCCAGCAGCCCCCCGGAAAGCGGTCAAATTAGCTCCTACAATGAGCAGTTCTTC. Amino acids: CASSPPESGQISSYNEQFF.

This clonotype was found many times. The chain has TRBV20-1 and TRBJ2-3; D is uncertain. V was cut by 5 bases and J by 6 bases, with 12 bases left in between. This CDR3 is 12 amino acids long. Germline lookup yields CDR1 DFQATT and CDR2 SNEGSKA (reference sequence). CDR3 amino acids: CSALGSSDTQYF. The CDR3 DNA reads TGCAGTGCTTTGGGCAGCTCGGATACGCAGTATTTT.

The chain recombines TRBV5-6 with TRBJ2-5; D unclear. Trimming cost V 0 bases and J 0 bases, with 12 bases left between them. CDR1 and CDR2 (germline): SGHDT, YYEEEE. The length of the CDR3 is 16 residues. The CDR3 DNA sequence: TGTGCCAGCAGCTTGGTCCGGTTGAGGTACCAAGAGACCCAGTACTTC. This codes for CASSLVRLRYQETQYF.

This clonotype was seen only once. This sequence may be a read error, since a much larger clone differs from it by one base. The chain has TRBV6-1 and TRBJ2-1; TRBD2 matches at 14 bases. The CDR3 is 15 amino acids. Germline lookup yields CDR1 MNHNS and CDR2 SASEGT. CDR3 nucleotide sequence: TGTACCAGCAAGACGGGACTAGCGGGAGTGGATGAGCAGTTCTTC. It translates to CTSKTGLAGVDEQFF.

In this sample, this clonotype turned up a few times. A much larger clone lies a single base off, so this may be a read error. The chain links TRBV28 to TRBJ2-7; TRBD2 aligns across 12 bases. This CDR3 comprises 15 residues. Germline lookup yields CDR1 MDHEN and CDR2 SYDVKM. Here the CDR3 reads CAGSRTSGISYEQYF. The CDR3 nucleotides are TGTGCCGGCAGCCGGACTAGCGGGATCTCCTACGAGCAGTACTTC.

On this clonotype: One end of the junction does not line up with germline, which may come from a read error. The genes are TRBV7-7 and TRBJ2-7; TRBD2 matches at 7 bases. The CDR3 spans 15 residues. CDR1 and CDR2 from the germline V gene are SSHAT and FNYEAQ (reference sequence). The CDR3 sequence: CASSLGSGEGYEQYF. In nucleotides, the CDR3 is TGTGCTAGCAGCTTAGGGAGCGGGGAAGGTTACGAGCAGTACTTC.

The chain's CDR3 is CASSLTTGGSSGNTIYF. The CDR3 region has the DNA TGTGCCAGCAGCTTAACGACAGGGGGCAGCTCTGGAAACACCATATATTTT. This rearrangement joins TRBV7-2 to TRBJ1-3; the match to TRBD1 covers 10 bases. After removal of 2 bases from V and 0 bases from J, the junction contained 4 bases not matched to a gene. The CDR3 runs 17 residues. Germline assignment: CDR1 SGHTA and CDR2 FQGNSA.

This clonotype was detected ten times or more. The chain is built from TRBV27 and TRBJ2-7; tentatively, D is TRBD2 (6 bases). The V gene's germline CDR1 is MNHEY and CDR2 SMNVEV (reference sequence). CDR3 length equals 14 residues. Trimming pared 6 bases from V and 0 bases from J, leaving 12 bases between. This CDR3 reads CASRLADSSYEQYF. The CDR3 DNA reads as TGTGCCAGCAGATTAGCGGATAGCTCCTACGAGCAGTACTTC.

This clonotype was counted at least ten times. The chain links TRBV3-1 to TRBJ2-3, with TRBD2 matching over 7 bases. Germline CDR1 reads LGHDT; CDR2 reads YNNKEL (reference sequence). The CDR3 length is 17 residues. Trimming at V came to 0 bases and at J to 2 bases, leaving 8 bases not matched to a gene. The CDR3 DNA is TGTGCCAGCAGCCAAGATAGCCTAGCGGCCGACACAGATACGCAGTATTTT. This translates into CASSQDSLAADTDTQYF.

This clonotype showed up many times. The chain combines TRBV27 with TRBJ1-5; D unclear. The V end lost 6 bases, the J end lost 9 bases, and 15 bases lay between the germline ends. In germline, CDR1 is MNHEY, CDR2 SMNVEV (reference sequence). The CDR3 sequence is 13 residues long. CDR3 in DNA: TGTGCCAGCAGCCTGCAGCGATCATGGCCCCAGCATTTT. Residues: CASSLQRSWPQHF.